A selection of T cell receptor beta chains follows, all from one sample in a study of blood T cells in healthy people across ages. One entry per CDR3 protein, called by TCRdb with MiXCR from the 5' RACE reads. This sample carries under 2 million distinct CDR3 sequences, 30% to 35% of them seen once, and the ten largest clones take around 11%. Specimen: blood. These receptors were taken from a woman aged 25 to 39 in good health. The CDR3 runs from the conserved cysteine through the conserved F or W. The order of the fields is clone size, D gene, V gene, J gene, CDR3 DNA, CDR3 protein. The D gene is left open where the match is weak. Not every row has a clone size; where given, it reads once, few, many or a size class.

>few|TRBD2|TRBV4-2|TRBJ2-3
TGTGCCAGCAGCCAAGGGTCCACACTAGCGGATTTCACAGATACGCAGTATTTT
CASSQGSTLADFTDTQYF
>few|NA|TRBV29-1|TRBJ1-2
TGCAGCGCTACGACATCCTTTGGGGGGGGCGGCTACACCTTC
CSATTSFGGGGYTF
>NA|TRBD1|TRBV5-5|TRBJ2-4
TGTGCCAGCAGCTCGGCCTCGATCAGGGGGCATCTGTGGAACATTCAGTACTTC
CASSSASIRGHLWNIQYF
>few|NA|TRBV6-2/TRBV6-3|TRBJ1-1
TGTGCCAGCAGTCCTTCGGGATATATTGAAGCTTTCTTT
CASSPSGYIEAFF
>NA|TRBD2|TRBV6-5|TRBJ2-2
TGTGCCAGCAGGCGGGGGACCACCACCGGGGAGCTGTTTTTT
CASRRGTTTGELFF
>few|TRBD1|TRBV7-2|TRBJ1-2
TGTGCCAGCAGCTCATCGTACAGGGGAGGAGGCTACACCTTC
CASSSSYRGGGYTF
>NA|NA|TRBV15|TRBJ2-6
TGTGCCACCAGCAGAGACCTCTCTGGGGCCAACGTCCTGACTTTC
CATSRDLSGANVLTF
>NA|TRBD2|TRBV12-3/TRBV12-4|TRBJ2-1
TGTGCCAGCACTCTGAGCGGGAGGGGCAATGAGCAGTTCTTC
CASTLSGRGNEQFF
>few|NA|TRBV19|TRBJ2-7
TGTGCCAGTAGTTCAAGAGTTTCCTCCTACGAGCAGTACTTC
CASSSRVSSYEQYF
>NA|NA|TRBV20-1|TRBJ1-5
TGCAGTGCTGATACCCGACAGAGCAATCAGCCCCAGCATTTT
CSADTRQSNQPQHF
>NA|NA|TRBV5-1|TRBJ2-3
TGCGCCAGCAGCTTGGCCATTGGGGGGTTCCGAGATACGCAGTATTTT
CASSLAIGGFRDTQYF
>NA|NA|TRBV6-1|TRBJ1-2
TGTGCCAGCAGTCCCACCGTACATGGACTGGGCGGCTACACCTTC
CASSPTVHGLGGYTF
>NA|TRBD1|TRBV18|TRBJ1-1
TGTGCCAGCTCACCGCTGGACAGGGGCCCCTTAGCTTTCTTT
CASSPLDRGPLAFF
>few|NA|TRBV20-1|TRBJ2-7
TGCAGTGCTAGAGAACAGGGCCACCCCACGTACGAGCAGTACTTC
CSAREQGHPTYEQYF
>few|NA|TRBV6-5|TRBJ2-5
TGTGCCAGCAGTTATTCCGGACCCCCAATGGAGACCCAGTACTTC
CASSYSGPPMETQYF
>NA|TRBD2|TRBV2|TRBJ2-2
TGTGCCAGCAGTGAAGGGGAGCGGGGGCCAATAAACACTGGGGAGCTGTTTTTT
CASSEGERGPINTGELFF
>few|TRBD2|TRBV6-1|TRBJ2-3
TGTGCCAGCAGTGAACGGGTAGCGGGGGTTACAGATACGCAGTATTTT
CASSERVAGVTDTQYF
>NA|TRBD2|TRBV5-1|TRBJ2-1
TGCGCCAGCAGCTCCTCTCGACGGGGGGGCATAGATGAGCAGTTCTTC
CASSSSRRGGIDEQFF
>NA|NA|TRBV3-1|TRBJ1-2
TGTGCCAGCAGCGACCGGGGTTTCGGGTCGGATGGCTACACCTTC
CASSDRGFGSDGYTF
>NA|TRBD1|TRBV6-1|TRBJ2-1
TGTGCCGGTTTGGGACAGGACAATGAGCAGTTCTTC
CAGLGQDNEQFF
>NA|NA|TRBV7-2|TRBJ2-7
TGTGCCAGCAGCCCCCTCCCTGAGTCCTACGAGCAGTACTTC
CASSPLPESYEQYF
>few|TRBD2|TRBV7-2|TRBJ2-5
TGTGCCAGCAGCTTAGTTTCTACGGGGGGGGAAGAGACCCAGTACTTC
CASSLVSTGGEETQYF
>NA|TRBD2|TRBV6-5|TRBJ2-5
TGTGCCAGCAGTTACGCGCGGGGGGGCCAAAAGACCCAGTACTTC
CASSYARGGQKTQYF
>few|NA|TRBV7-9|TRBJ1-1
TGTGCCAGCAGCTTAATAGAGGGTTACACTGAAGCTTTCTTT
CASSLIEGYTEAFF
>NA|NA|TRBV7-3|TRBJ2-1
TGTGCCAGCAGCCCAATGAGGGATGCACTCAACAATGAGCAGTTCTTC
CASSPMRDALNNEQFF
>NA|NA|TRBV10-1|TRBJ2-3
TGCGCCAGCAGTGCCCCCGAGTTGGGCACAGATACGCAGTATTTT
CASSAPELGTDTQYF
>NA|TRBD1|TRBV28|TRBJ2-3
TGTGCCAGCAGTTTTCCCGGTGGGGCAGGGGGCGTAGATACGCAGTATTTT
CASSFPGGAGGVDTQYF
>NA|NA|TRBV6-1|TRBJ1-1
TGTGCCAGCAGTGAATTCGGGGGAACTGGTGAAGCTTTCTTT
CASSEFGGTGEAFF
>NA|NA|TRBV20-1|TRBJ2-1
TGCAGTGCTAGCGGGAAGGCCTACAATGAGCAGTTCTTC
CSASGKAYNEQFF
>few|NA|TRBV5-6|TRBJ2-5
TGTGCCAGCAGCTTGATGGGGAGATTACAAGAGACCCAGTACTTC
CASSLMGRLQETQYF
>NA|TRBD1|TRBV30|TRBJ2-1
TGTGCCCGATCCGGGACAGATAAATACAATGAGCAGTTCTTC
CARSGTDKYNEQFF
>NA|TRBD1|TRBV5-5|TRBJ1-2
TGTGCCAGCAGTTTCGAGGGGGCGCGTGGCTATGGCTACACCTTC
CASSFEGARGYGYTF
>few|NA|TRBV28|TRBJ2-5
TGTGCCAGCAGTTCCCGACCCTGGCGGATGCAAGAGACCCAGTACTTC
CASSSRPWRMQETQYF
>few|NA|TRBV2|TRBJ2-3
TGTGCCAGCAGTCGCTTATCAGATACGCAGTATTTT
CASSRLSDTQYF
>few|NA|TRBV3-1|TRBJ2-7
TGTGCCAGCAGCCATCGGTTTAGGGGAACAGTCGGGTACGAGCAGTACTTC
CASSHRFRGTVGYEQYF
>few|TRBD1|TRBV9|TRBJ2-6
TGTGCCAGCAGCGTATTCGCCCGGGACAGCGTTTCTGGGGCCAACGTCCTGACTTTC
CASSVFARDSVSGANVLTF
>once|TRBD1|TRBV27|TRBJ2-4
TGTGCCAGCAGTCCCTCGGGGTGGGGCGGACAGGACATTCAGTACTTC
CASSPSGWGGQDIQYF
>few|TRBD2|TRBV7-2|TRBJ2-5
TGTGCCAGCAGCTCCCGTGAAGGGAGGGACCAAGAGACCCAGTACTTC
CASSSREGRDQETQYF
>once|TRBD1|TRBV5-1|TRBJ2-5
TGCGCCAGCAGCTTGGCTACGGACAGGGGTGACGGGCAGTACTTC
CASSLATDRGDGQYF
>NA|NA|TRBV27|TRBJ2-6
TGTGCCAGCAGTTTACAGGCAGAACTAATCTCTGGGGCCAACGTCCTGACTTTC
CASSLQAELISGANVLTF
>NA|NA|TRBV30|TRBJ1-5
TGTGCCTGGAGTGTCGGGGGGACCCAGCATTTT
CAWSVGGTQHF
>NA|TRBD2|TRBV20-1|TRBJ2-1
TGCAGTGCTCGAGGGACTAGCGGGAGGGCCGTCGGCAATGAGCAGTTCTTC
CSARGTSGRAVGNEQFF
>few|NA|TRBV4-1|TRBJ1-5
TGCGCCAGCAGCCGAGACCCACTAAGGAGCAATCAGCCCCAGCATTTT
CASSRDPLRSNQPQHF
>NA|NA|TRBV29-1|TRBJ1-1
TGCAGCGTGGACGGCCGGTCGAGGGATACTGAAGCTTTCTTT
CSVDGRSRDTEAFF
>many|NA|TRBV20-1|TRBJ2-7
TGCAGTGCTAGAAACAACCCGGGTTACGAGCAGTACTTC
CSARNNPGYEQYF
>few|NA|TRBV20-1|TRBJ2-1
TGCAGTGCTACCCAGCCTAGTATTACCTATGAGCAGTTCTTC
CSATQPSITYEQFF
>few|NA|TRBV20-1|TRBJ2-7
TGCAGTGCTAGAGATTTCGGGTCGAGCGAGCAGTACTTC
CSARDFGSSEQYF
>NA|NA|TRBV27|TRBJ2-7
TGTGCCAGCAGTTTCGGCCAAGGTAGGAACGAGCAGTACTTC
CASSFGQGRNEQYF
>NA|NA|TRBV14|TRBJ2-7
TGTGCCAGCAGCCAAGAACGAGGCCTTATAGCGGTTGCCTACGAGCAGTACTTC
CASSQERGLIAVAYEQYF
>NA|NA|TRBV25-1|TRBJ2-1
TGTGCCAGCAGTCAAACAATCAACAGACCCGCAGACAATGAGCAGTTCTTC
CASSQTINRPADNEQFF
>many|TRBD1|TRBV29-1|TRBJ1-2
TGCAGCGCTGGACAGGAAGGCGGCTACACCTTC
CSAGQEGGYTF
>few|NA|TRBV20-1|TRBJ1-5
TGCAGTGCTAGAGAGGAACGGACCGGAGGGGATCAGCCCCAGCATTTT
CSAREERTGGDQPQHF
>once|TRBD2|TRBV7-3|TRBJ2-7
TGTGCCAGCAGCGCGGGGGGGAGCGGGGCCTACGAGCAGTACTTC
CASSAGGSGAYEQYF
>NA|NA|TRBV27|TRBJ2-5
TGTGCCAGCAGTTTATTGGCTAGCGTGGCGGGGGAGACCCAGTACTTC
CASSLLASVAGETQYF
>NA|TRBD1|TRBV5-1|TRBJ1-2
TGCGCCAGCAGCTCGGGGGACAGGGCTGGCTACACCTTC
CASSSGDRAGYTF
>NA|TRBD1|TRBV6-1|TRBJ1-1
TGTGCCAGCAGTGAAAAGGGGGCGGTCGCTTTCTTT
CASSEKGAVAFF
>NA|TRBD1|TRBV30|TRBJ2-7
TGTGCCTGGAGTTCCGGGACAGGGGCCTACGAGCAGTACTTC
CAWSSGTGAYEQYF
>NA|NA|TRBV30|TRBJ2-1
TGTGCCTGGAGTCCAGGACCCAGCTCCTACAATGAGCAGTTCTTC
CAWSPGPSSYNEQFF
>NA|TRBD2|TRBV20-1|TRBJ2-5
TGCAGTGCTAGAGATTACCTAGCGGGGGACCAAGAGACCCAGTACTTC
CSARDYLAGDQETQYF